The text below deals with one T cell receptor beta chain. Antigen unknown. The data were taken from a study of PD-1 blockade in classical Hodgkin lymphoma. Study at large: The patients were dosed with nivolumab 3 mg/kg, infused intravenously every 2 weeks. Study findings and constraints: CD4+ TCR diversity rose significantly by C4D1, and CD8+ TCR diversity did not. Relapsed/refractory patients reportedly had lower baseline diversity than newly diagnosed patients.

The V gene's germline CDR1 is SGHRS and CDR2 YFSETQ. The CDR3 is 13 amino acids. Trimming removed 3 bases at V and 4 bases at J, with 11 bases between. Every single patient, without exception, relapsed after autologous stem cell transplantation, and brentuximab vedotin exposure varied. Generated by immunoSEQ multiplex PCR, the TCRdb table keeps only in-frame clones and is missing some. The table shows around 42,000 clones, with around two thirds occurring only once. V and J are TRBV5-1 and TRBJ2-7; possibly TRBD1 for D (6 bases). The starting material was peripheral blood mononuclear cells (PBMCs), obtained at baseline. This TCR was recovered from a human donor with classical Hodgkin lymphoma. The DNA of the CDR3 is TGCGCCAGCAGCTGGGGGACACATTACGAGCAGTACTTC. Its translation is CASSWGTHYEQYF. Full variable domain (missing parts from reference TRBV5-1 and TRBJ2-7): KAGVTQTPRYLIKTRGQQVTLSCSPISGHRSVSWYQQTPGQGLQFLFEYFSETQRNKGNFPGRFSGRQFSNSRSEMNVSTLELGDSALYLCASSWGTHYEQYFGPGTRLTVT.